This is a list of T cell receptor beta chains from one sample in a study of OX40 agonist ivuxolimab in advanced cancers. Repertoires were generated with immunoSEQ multiplex PCR, while TCRdb's copy carries only in-frame clones and drops some. This table holds under 100,000 clones, 75% to 95% found once. Source: CD4+ or CD8+ T cells sorted from blood, taken in a trial of the OX40 agonist ivuxolimab. These receptors originate from an adult with an advanced solid tumor such as melanoma, head and neck, liver or kidney cancer. CDR3s include the opening cysteine and the closing phenylalanine or tryptophan. The D gene is left open where the match is weak. Clone size is stated in some rows and not others, as once, few, many or a class when expanded.

clone size: NA; V gene: TRBV9; CDR3 length: 15; J gene: TRBJ1-1; D gene: NA; CDR3 DNA: TGTGCCAGCAGCGTAGGGTCGGCAATCCACACTGAAGCTTTCTTT; CDR3 protein: CASSVGSAIHTEAFF
clone size: once; V gene: TRBV7-7; CDR3 length: 16; J gene: TRBJ2-2; D gene: NA; CDR3 DNA: TGTGCTAGCAGCCCACTTGACAGGAAGAACACCGGGGAGCTGTTTTTT; CDR3 protein: CASSPLDRKNTGELFF
clone size: NA; V gene: TRBV5-1; CDR3 length: 18; J gene: TRBJ2-7; D gene: TRBD2; CDR3 DNA: TGCGCCAGCAGCTCGGGTGGACTAGCGGGAGGGCCCTCCTACGAGCAGTACTTC; CDR3 protein: CASSSGGLAGGPSYEQYF
clone size: NA; V gene: TRBV10-3; CDR3 length: 15; J gene: TRBJ2-1; D gene: TRBD1; CDR3 DNA: TGTGCCATCAACTCACCCCGGGACAGGGGTCTGAGGCAGTTCTTC; CDR3 protein: CAINSPRDRGLRQFF
clone size: NA; V gene: TRBV5-1; CDR3 length: 16; J gene: TRBJ2-3; D gene: TRBD1; CDR3 DNA: TGCGCCAGCAGCACCCTGACAGGGGGCGCTTCAGATACGCAGTATTTT; CDR3 protein: CASSTLTGGASDTQYF
clone size: NA; V gene: TRBV11-2; CDR3 length: 13; J gene: TRBJ2-1; D gene: NA; CDR3 DNA: TGTGCCAGCAGCTTCGGGGTTAGCAATGAGCAGTTCTTC; CDR3 protein: CASSFGVSNEQFF
clone size: NA; V gene: TRBV2; CDR3 length: 15; J gene: TRBJ2-2; D gene: NA; CDR3 DNA: TGTGCCAGCACTCGCCTAGCGTCGAACACCGGGGAGCTGTTTTTT; CDR3 protein: CASTRLASNTGELFF
clone size: NA; V gene: TRBV5-1; CDR3 length: 16; J gene: TRBJ2-7; D gene: NA; CDR3 DNA: TGCGCCAGCAGCTTGGTCGGGAGTCTCTTCTCCTACGAGCAGTACTTC; CDR3 protein: CASSLVGSLFSYEQYF
clone size: NA; V gene: TRBV10-3; CDR3 length: 16; J gene: TRBJ2-1; D gene: TRBD2; CDR3 DNA: TGTGCCATCAGGCCAGGACTAGCGGGAGGGGTTAATGAGCAGTTCTTC; CDR3 protein: CAIRPGLAGGVNEQFF
clone size: NA; V gene: TRBV30; CDR3 length: 12; J gene: TRBJ1-1; D gene: TRBD1; CDR3 DNA: TGTGCCGGCTGGACAGGGAACACTGAAGCTTTCTTT; CDR3 protein: CAGWTGNTEAFF
clone size: NA; V gene: TRBV10-2; CDR3 length: 16; J gene: TRBJ2-2; D gene: NA; CDR3 DNA: TGCGCCAGCAGTGAGTCGACTCGCTGGAACACCGGGGAGCTGTTTTTT; CDR3 protein: CASSESTRWNTGELFF